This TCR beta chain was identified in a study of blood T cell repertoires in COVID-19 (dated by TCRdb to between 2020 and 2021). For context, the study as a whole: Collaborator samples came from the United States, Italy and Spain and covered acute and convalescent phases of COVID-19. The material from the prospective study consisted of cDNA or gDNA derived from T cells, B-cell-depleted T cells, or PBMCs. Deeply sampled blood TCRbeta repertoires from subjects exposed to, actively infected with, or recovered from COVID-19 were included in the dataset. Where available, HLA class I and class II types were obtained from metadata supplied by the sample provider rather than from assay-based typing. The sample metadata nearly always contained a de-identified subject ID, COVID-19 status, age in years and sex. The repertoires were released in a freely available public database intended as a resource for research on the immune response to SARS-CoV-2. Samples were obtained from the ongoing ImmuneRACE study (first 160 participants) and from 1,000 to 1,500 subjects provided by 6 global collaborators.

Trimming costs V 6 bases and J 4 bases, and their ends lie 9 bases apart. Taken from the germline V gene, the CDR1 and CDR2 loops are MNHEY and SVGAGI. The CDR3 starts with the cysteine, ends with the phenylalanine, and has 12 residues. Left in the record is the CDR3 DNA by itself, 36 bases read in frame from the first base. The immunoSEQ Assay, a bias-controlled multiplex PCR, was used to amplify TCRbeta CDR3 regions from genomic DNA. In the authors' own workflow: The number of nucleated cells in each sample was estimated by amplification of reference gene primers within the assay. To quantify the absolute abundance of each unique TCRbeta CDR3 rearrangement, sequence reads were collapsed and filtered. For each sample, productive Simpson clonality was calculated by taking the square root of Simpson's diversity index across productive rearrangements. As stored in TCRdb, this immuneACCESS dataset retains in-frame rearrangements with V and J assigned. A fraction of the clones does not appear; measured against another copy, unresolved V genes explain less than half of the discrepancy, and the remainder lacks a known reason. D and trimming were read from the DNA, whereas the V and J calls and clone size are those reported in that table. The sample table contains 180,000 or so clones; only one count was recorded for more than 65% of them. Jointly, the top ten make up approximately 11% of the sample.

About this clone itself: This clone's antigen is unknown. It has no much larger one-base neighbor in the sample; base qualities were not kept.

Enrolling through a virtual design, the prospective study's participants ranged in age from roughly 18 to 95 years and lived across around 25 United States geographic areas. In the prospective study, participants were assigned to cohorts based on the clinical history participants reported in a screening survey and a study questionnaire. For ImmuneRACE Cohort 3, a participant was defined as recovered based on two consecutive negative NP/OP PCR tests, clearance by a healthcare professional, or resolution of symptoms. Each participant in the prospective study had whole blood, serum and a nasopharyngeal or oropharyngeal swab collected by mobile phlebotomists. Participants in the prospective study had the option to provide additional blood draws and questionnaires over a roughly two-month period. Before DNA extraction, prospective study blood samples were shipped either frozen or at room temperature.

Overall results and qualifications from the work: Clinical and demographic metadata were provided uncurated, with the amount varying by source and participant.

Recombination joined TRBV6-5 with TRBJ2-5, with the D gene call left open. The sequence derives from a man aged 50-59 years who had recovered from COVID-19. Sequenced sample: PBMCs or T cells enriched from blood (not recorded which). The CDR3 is CASRSVPETQYF. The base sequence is TGTGCCAGCAGATCAGTTCCAGAGACCCAGTACTTC.